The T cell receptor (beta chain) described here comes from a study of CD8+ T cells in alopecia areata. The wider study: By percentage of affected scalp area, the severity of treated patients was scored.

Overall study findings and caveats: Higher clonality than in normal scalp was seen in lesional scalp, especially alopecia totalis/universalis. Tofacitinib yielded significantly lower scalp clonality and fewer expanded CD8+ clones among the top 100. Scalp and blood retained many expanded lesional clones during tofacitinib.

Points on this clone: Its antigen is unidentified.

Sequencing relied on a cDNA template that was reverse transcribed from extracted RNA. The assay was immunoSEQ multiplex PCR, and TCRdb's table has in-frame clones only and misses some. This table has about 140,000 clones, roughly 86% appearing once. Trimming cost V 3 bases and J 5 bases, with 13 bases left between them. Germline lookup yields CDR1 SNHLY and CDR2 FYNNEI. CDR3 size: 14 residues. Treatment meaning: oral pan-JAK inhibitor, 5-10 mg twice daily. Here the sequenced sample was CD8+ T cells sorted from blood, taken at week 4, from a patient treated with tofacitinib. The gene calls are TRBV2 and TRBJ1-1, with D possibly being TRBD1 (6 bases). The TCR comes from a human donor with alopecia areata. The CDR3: CASSEEGGSTEAFF. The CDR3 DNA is TGTGCCAGCAGTGAGGAGGGGGGATCGACTGAAGCTTTCTTT.